A single sample gave rise to the 30 T cell receptor beta chains below, sequenced in a study of T cells in Graves' hyperthyroidism and ophthalmopathy. RNA transcripts gave rise to amplified TCR beta CDR3 regions. The HTBI primer set served for first-round RT-PCR of the TCR CDR3. TCRdb passed the multiplex PCR reads through MiXCR, listing each CDR3 protein once. The table has about 200,000 distinct CDR3 sequences, roughly a sixth seen once; the top ten hold more than 50%. The sample was blood. These TCRs come from a woman aged 45 to 65 with Graves' hyperthyroidism.

Ten or more counts support this clonotype. This rearrangement joins TRBV27 to TRBJ2-7; D unresolved. Germline V gene sequence: CDR1 MNHEY, CDR2 SMNVEV (reference sequence). Trimming removed 5 bases from V and 3 bases from J, with 11 bases in between. The CDR3 is 13 amino acids. This CDR3 is CASSVRQSYEQYF. For the CDR3, the DNA is TGTGCCAGCAGTGTCCGGCAGAGCTACGAGCAGTACTTC.

This clonotype was detected many times. The chain is built from TRBV14 and TRBJ2-3; D unresolved. Per germline, CDR1 SGHDN and CDR2 FVKESK. The CDR3 runs 15 residues. V lost 0 bases and J lost 10, with 17 bases in between. The CDR3: CASSQDPQGRAPQYF. In DNA form, the CDR3 reads TGTGCCAGCAGCCAAGATCCTCAAGGACGTGCTCCGCAGTATTTT.

A few counts support this clonotype. The V gene is TRBV28, the J gene TRBJ2-4, with D perhaps assigned TRBD1 or TRBD2 (6 bases each). From germline, CDR1 is MDHEN and CDR2 SYDVKM. Trimming shortened V by 6 bases and J by 0 bases, and 12 bases separated the two germline ends. The CDR3 loop spans 15 amino acids. Written as DNA, the CDR3 is TGTGCCAGCAGCCTACAGGGACTAGCCAAAAACATTCAGTACTTC. Translated: CASSLQGLAKNIQYF.

The chain carries TRBV6-1 and TRBJ1-6; the D is unclear. The germline CDR1 and CDR2 sequences are MNHNS and SASEGT. CDR3 length equals 11 residues. Trimming cost V 2 bases and J 13 bases, with 6 bases left between them. The CDR3 nucleotides are TGTGCCAGCAGTGAACAGGTGCCCCTCCACTTT. Translated: CASSEQVPLHF.

The J gene is TRBJ1-2, the V gene TRBV6-1; 9 nucleotides line up with TRBD1. J was trimmed by 4 bases and V by 5 bases; bases with no gene match: 8. Germline assignment: CDR1 MNHNS and CDR2 SASEGT. The CDR3 has 15 residues. The CDR3: CASSRGQGFTYGYTF. In nucleotides, the CDR3 is TGTGCCAGCAGTCGCGGACAGGGGTTCACCTATGGCTACACCTTC.

This clonotype was seen ten or more times. The chain joins TRBV30 to TRBJ1-5, with D unresolved. With 1 base removed from V and 3 bases from J, the gap between germline ends came to 7 bases. Germline CDR1 is GTSNPN and CDR2 is SVGIG (reference sequence). The CDR3 runs 13 residues. The CDR3 region has the DNA TGTGCCTGGAGTGGCACCGACAATCAGCCCCAGCATTTT. Translation: CAWSGTDNQPQHF.

This clonotype has more than one count but fewer than ten. V gene TRBV24-1 combines with J gene TRBJ2-5; D remains ambiguous. From germline, CDR1 is KGHDR and CDR2 SFDVKD. With 3 bases removed from V and 5 bases from J, the gap between germline ends came to 3 bases. The CDR3 consists of 11 residues. CDR3 DNA: TGTGCCACCAGTGATAGGGAGACCCAGTACTTC. Encoded protein: CATSDRETQYF.

The chain recombines TRBV5-4 with TRBJ2-7; 7 nucleotides align to TRBD2. The CDR3 contains 15 residues. Germline trimming cut 2 bases from V and 4 bases from J; bases unmatched to any gene: 9. The germline gives CDR1 SGHNT, CDR2 YYREEE (reference sequence). Here the CDR3 DNA reads TGTGCCAGCAGCTTTGGGGGAGGGCCTCTTTACGAGCAGTACTTC. Residues: CASSFGGGPLYEQYF.

This clonotype showed up many times. The chain has TRBV12-3 or TRBV12-4 and TRBJ1-3; D uncertain. This CDR3 is 16 amino acids long. V gave up 3 bases and J gave up 2 bases, with 14 bases separating them. CDR3 DNA: TGTGCCAGCAGTTTGCTTCCACTCTTAGCTGGAAACACCATATATTTT. Translated, it gives CASSLLPLLAGNTIYF.

The chain joins TRBV7-3 to TRBJ1-1; D is perhaps TRBD1 (6 bases). V was cut by 5 bases and J by 3 bases, with 13 bases left in between. CDR1 is SGHTA and CDR2 is FQGTGA in the germline V gene. This CDR3 is built from 14 residues. As DNA, the CDR3 is TGTGCCAGCAGCAACGGGGGGCGGGACACTGAAGCTTTCTTT. It translates to CASSNGGRDTEAFF.

This clonotype was recorded a few times. The chain recombines TRBV29-1 with TRBJ2-7; D is perhaps TRBD1 or TRBD2 (5 bases each). The CDR3 runs to 14 residues. Germline assignment: CDR1 SQVTM and CDR2 ANQGSEA. V dropped 8 bases and J dropped 7 bases, with 24 bases sitting between them. CDR3: CSMRPPGPSEEQYF. The CDR3 DNA reads as TGCAGCATGCGTCCCCCGGGACCATCCGAGGAGCAGTACTTC.

As regards this clonotype: The conserved final phenylalanine or tryptophan is absent from the CDR3, which likely points to a read error. The rearrangement links TRBV6-1 to TRBJ1-2; TRBD1 aligns across 7 bases. CDR1 and CDR2 from the germline V gene are MNHNS and SASEGT. With 7 bases clipped from V and 6 bases from J, the junction kept 17 bases outside the gene matches. The CDR3 consists of 16 residues. CDR3 sequence: CASNPITGELYHGYTI. CDR3 coding DNA: TGTGCCAGCAATCCAATAACAGGGGAGTTGTACCATGGCTACACCATC.

This clonotype was detected ten times or more. This sequence joins TRBV28 and TRBJ1-4, with TRBD1 as a possible D gene (5 bases). This CDR3 comprises 15 residues. Germline CDR1 reads MDHEN; CDR2 reads SYDVKM. V was shortened by 5 bases and J by 7 bases, with 17 bases between the two germline ends. The CDR3 bases are TGTGCCAGCAGTCCCGTCGGGGCATCGGGTGAAAAACTGTTTTTT. Its translation is CASSPVGASGEKLFF.

This clonotype was detected ten times or more. The J gene is TRBJ2-7, the V gene TRBV28; 12 bases agree with TRBD1. V shed 6 bases and J 2 bases; nucleotides not matched to a gene: 14. Germline CDR1 MDHEN, CDR2 SYDVKM. The CDR3 runs 18 residues. The chain's CDR3 is CASRAPGQGAPNPYEQYF. The CDR3 DNA reads as TGTGCCAGCAGAGCTCCGGGACAGGGGGCCCCTAATCCCTACGAGCAGTACTTC.

The table lists this clonotype with many counts. V usage is TRBV25-1 and J usage is TRBJ2-7; 11 positions match TRBD2. This CDR3 comprises 14 residues. Losses at the gene ends were 4 bases for V and 6 bases for J; bases not matched to a gene: 5. CDR1 is MGHDK and CDR2 is SYGVNS in the germline V gene. CDR3 residues: CASSGSGGGAEQYF. DNA for the CDR3: TGTGCCAGCAGTGGTAGCGGGGGGGGAGCCGAGCAGTACTTC.

This clonotype was found many times. The gene calls are TRBV11-2 and TRBJ2-2; D is ambiguous. Germline CDR1 SGHAT, CDR2 FQNNGV. The CDR3 spans 13 residues. The V and J ends lost 7 bases and 1 base respectively, with 7 bases between them. The CDR3 nucleotides are TGTGCCAGCACCAGCAGGAACACCGGGGAGCTGTTTTTT. Residues: CASTSRNTGELFF.

The CDR3 sequence: CASSFDGLGNQPQHF. CDR3 bases: TGTGCCAGCAGTTTCGATGGGCTGGGCAATCAGCCCCAGCATTTT. This chain uses TRBV27 with TRBJ1-5, with no clear D. CDR1 MNHEY and CDR2 SMNVEV come from the germline V gene (reference sequence). The CDR3 is 15 residues long. V was cut by 3 bases and J by 2 bases, with 11 bases left in between.

There are many counts of this clonotype. The V gene is TRBV6-2 or TRBV6-3, the J gene TRBJ1-1; 9 nucleotides match TRBD1. V lost 2 bases to trimming and J lost 7 bases; unmatched junction nucleotides: 5. This CDR3 has 14 residues. Germline V gene lookup returns CDR1 MNHEY and CDR2 SVGEGT. The CDR3 sequence is CASSYLGQGSEAFF. In DNA form, the CDR3 reads TGTGCCAGCAGTTACCTAGGACAGGGGAGTGAAGCTTTCTTT.

This clonotype was seen a few times. This chain links TRBV5-1 with TRBJ1-3; D is undetermined. The CDR3 is 13 residues long. The germline CDR1 and CDR2 sequences are SGHRS and YFSETQ. V gave up 4 bases and J gave up 8 bases, with 13 bases separating them. The DNA of the CDR3 is TGCGCCAGCAGCCATACGGCCGAGGACACCATATATTTT. It translates to CASSHTAEDTIYF.

This clonotype was counted many times. V and J are TRBV29-1 and TRBJ2-3, with D uncertain. CDR3 size: 12 residues. Germline CDR1 SQVTM, CDR2 ANQGSEA. Trimming pared 6 bases from V and 2 bases from J, leaving 9 bases between. This CDR3 is CSVTELTDTQYF. The CDR3 DNA sequence: TGCAGCGTGACGGAACTCACAGATACGCAGTATTTT.

This clonotype was counted many times. The rearrangement links TRBV5-1 to TRBJ2-7; 12 nucleotides agree with TRBD2. The ends lost 2 bases at V and 3 bases at J; junction bases unmatched: 9. Germline-derived CDR1 and CDR2 are SGHRS and YFSETQ. The CDR3 sequence is 17 residues long. Here the CDR3 reads CASSFTAGTSGFYEQYF. CDR3 bases: TGCGCCAGCAGCTTCACGGCCGGGACTAGCGGGTTCTACGAGCAGTACTTC.

J is TRBJ2-3 and V is TRBV24-1; 16 nucleotides line up with TRBD2. CDR1 is KGHDR, CDR2 SFDVKD, per germline. The CDR3 is made up of 18 amino acids. Trimming removed 3 bases from V and 0 bases from J; junction bases left unmatched: 2. In nucleotides, the CDR3 is TGTGCCACCAGTGATCCGGGACTAGCGGGAGGGAGCACAGATACGCAGTATTTT. Encoded protein: CATSDPGLAGGSTDTQYF.

This clonotype was found many times. The V and J genes are TRBV30 and TRBJ1-2, with 7 bases matching TRBD1. The germline V gene has CDR1 GTSNPN and CDR2 SVGIG (reference sequence). V lost 2 bases, J lost 4 bases, and 1 base stayed unmatched. CDR3 size: 12 residues. Written as DNA, the CDR3 is TGTGCCTGGAGTTGGGACAGCTATGGCTACACCTTC. Protein: CAWSWDSYGYTF.

The table lists this clonotype with a few counts. The rearrangement joins TRBV27 to TRBJ1-2, with D possibly matching TRBD1 (5 bases). The CDR3 is 14 residues long. CDR1 and CDR2 (germline): MNHEY, SMNVEV (reference sequence). Between the trimmed V and J ends, which lost 3 bases and 3 bases, there was a span of 11 bases. CDR3 sequence reads: CASSLFRGDYGYTF. In nucleotides, the CDR3 is TGTGCCAGCAGTTTGTTTAGGGGTGACTATGGCTACACCTTC.

Many counts were recorded for this clonotype. V usage is TRBV5-4 and J usage is TRBJ1-1, with no clear D. V lost 6 bases and J 0 bases, leaving 9 bases between the germline ends. Per the germline V gene, CDR1 is SGHNT and CDR2 is YYREEE (reference sequence). This CDR3 has 13 residues. Here the CDR3 DNA reads TGTGCCAGCATCGCCGACATGAACACTGAAGCTTTCTTT. Amino acids: CASIADMNTEAFF.

This clonotype was detected many times. V usage is TRBV11-2 and J usage is TRBJ2-7; D may be TRBD1 (5 bases). Trimming cost V 5 bases and J 3 bases, with 14 bases left between them. There are 14 residues in the CDR3. Germline V gene data show CDR1 as SGHAT and CDR2 as FQNNGV. CDR3 in DNA: TGTGCCAGCAGCCTAGTGGGGCCTTTCTACGAGCAGTACTTC. Protein: CASSLVGPFYEQYF.

In its sample, this clonotype was seen many times. The chain combines TRBV24-1 with TRBJ2-1; D may be TRBD2 (5 bases). Trimming shortened V by 0 bases and J by 4 bases, and 12 bases separated the two germline ends. CDR1 and CDR2 (germline): KGHDR, SFDVKD. This CDR3 has 16 amino acids. CDR3 bases: TGTGCCACCAGTGATTTGGCGACGGGAAGTTACAATGAGCAGTTCTTC. Translating it yields CATSDLATGSYNEQFF.

This clonotype was observed many times. The J gene is TRBJ1-1, the V gene TRBV4-1, with TRBD1 matching over 8 bases. Per the germline V gene, CDR1 is MGHRA and CDR2 is YSYEKL. J gave up 3 bases and V 0 bases, and 12 bases lay outside the gene matches. This CDR3 has 18 residues. The chain's CDR3 is CASSQESQGALLDTEAFF. CDR3 coding DNA: TGCGCCAGCAGCCAAGAATCCCAGGGGGCCCTGCTGGACACTGAAGCTTTCTTT.

This clonotype was detected only a few times. The chain joins TRBV7-2 to TRBJ1-2, with 8 bases lining up with TRBD1. J was trimmed by 5 bases and V by 7 bases; bases with no gene match: 6. The CDR3 loop spans 13 amino acids. CDR1 is SGHTA and CDR2 is FQGNSA in the germline V gene. The CDR3 loop reads CASNQGARYGYTF. The CDR3 nucleotides are TGTGCCAGCAATCAGGGGGCCCGATATGGCTACACCTTC.

The sample holds many counts of this clonotype. The gene calls are TRBV6-1 and TRBJ1-6; D is undetermined. Per the germline V gene, CDR1 is MNHNS and CDR2 is SASEGT. The CDR3 consists of 12 residues. The ends were cut back, 3 bases at V and 8 bases at J, with 5 bases in the middle. The CDR3 is CASSDWDSPLHF. The CDR3, as DNA: TGTGCCAGCAGTGATTGGGATTCACCCCTCCACTTT.